This TCR beta chain was retrieved from a study of blood T cell repertoires in COVID-19. Overall study context: The samples span acute and convalescent COVID-19 from the United States, Italy and Spain. From T cells, B-cell-depleted T cells, or PBMCs came the material, which was cDNA or gDNA.

Original data processing: Amplified reference gene primers provided the basis for estimating nucleated cell counts. TCRdb's copy holds only in-frame clones and misses some; the assay was immunoSEQ multiplex PCR. Clone size and the V and J calls come from that table; the DNA yielded D and trimming. Among some 65,000 clones listed, about 92% were seen once. V shed 8 bases, J shed 12 bases, and the junction held 19 bases outside the gene matches. Germline CDR1 WSHSY, CDR2 SAAADI. The CDR3 has 16 residues. This TCR came from a man aged 55 to 70 with acute or convalescent COVID-19. The genes are TRBV10-2 and TRBJ1-4; 9 positions agree with TRBD1. What was sequenced was peripheral blood. This CDR3 reads CASPGQGLLARGELFF. As DNA, the CDR3 is TGCGCCAGCCCGGGACAGGGACTGTTAGCCCGAGGGGAACTGTTTTTT.